The 30 T cell receptor beta chains below come from one sample, sequenced in a study of cytomegalovirus exposure and HLA in healthy donors. Both 60 Vbeta primers and 13 Jbeta primers went into the PCR. Profiling relied on immunoSEQ multiplex PCR, and the TCRdb table lists in-frame clones only, not all of them. The sample contains 100,000 to 150,000 clones, around 75% of which appear only once. The sample consisted of PBMCs. The source is a middle-aged woman in good health and CMV-seropositive.

V usage is TRBV5-8 and J usage is TRBJ1-5; D might be TRBD1 (5 bases). The CDR3 loop spans 16 amino acids. Trimming left V 4 bases short and J 3 bases short, with 17 bases between. Germline V gene lookup returns CDR1 SGHTS and CDR2 YDEGEE. This CDR3 reads CASSRGTREANQPQHF. The CDR3 DNA follows: TGTGCCAGCAGCCGAGGTACCAGGGAGGCCAATCAGCCCCAGCATTTT.

The rearrangement links TRBV10-3 to TRBJ2-2, with 12 bases that match TRBD2. The CDR3 runs 14 residues. Germline V gives CDR1 ENHRY, CDR2 SYGVKD. J lost 4 bases, V lost 10 bases, and 4 bases had no gene match. In nucleotides, the CDR3 is TGTGCCACTGGACTAGCGGGAACCACCGGGGAGCTGTTTTTT. Its protein product is CATGLAGTTGELFF.

The sample holds a few counts of this clone. V and J are TRBV4-2 and TRBJ2-7, with TRBD2 matching over 7 bases. The germline V gene has CDR1 LGHNA and CDR2 YNFKEQ. J lost 3 bases, V lost 0 bases, and 5 bases had no gene match. This CDR3 has 15 amino acids. This chain's CDR3 is CASSQESGTGYEQYF. As DNA, the CDR3 is TGTGCCAGCAGCCAAGAAAGCGGGACGGGCTACGAGCAGTACTTC.

The V gene is TRBV28, the J gene TRBJ2-7; weak D call: TRBD1 (6 bases). The CDR3 contains 15 residues. Looked up from germline, CDR1 is MDHEN and CDR2 is SYDVKM. Deletions cut 7 bases from V and 4 bases from J, with 20 bases between. CDR3 coding DNA: TGTGCCAGCACCCCCTGGGCAGGGGAGTATTACGAGCAGTACTTC. Translating it yields CASTPWAGEYYEQYF.

This clone was found once. This chain links TRBV27 with TRBJ2-7; maybe TRBD2 (6 bases). Trimming shortened V by 7 bases and J by 3 bases, and 16 bases separated the two germline ends. Per the germline V gene, CDR1 is MNHEY and CDR2 is SMNVEV (reference sequence). The CDR3 extends over 14 amino acids. The CDR3 bases are TGTGCCAGCAATTCTCGACGGGAGAGCTACGAGCAGTACTTC. This codes for CASNSRRESYEQYF.

The chain carries TRBV29-1 and TRBJ2-5; 11 nucleotides match TRBD2. The J segment lost 4 bases and the V segment lost 7 bases, leaving 2 bases of the junction unmatched. The CDR3 sequence is 12 residues long. CDR1 is SQVTM, CDR2 ANQGSEA, per germline. The CDR3 DNA sequence: TGCAGCGGCGGGACTAGCGGAGAGACCCAGTACTTC. Translating it yields CSGGTSGETQYF.

This chain links TRBV18 with TRBJ1-1; TRBD1 is a possible D gene (5 bases). From germline, CDR1 is KGHSH and CDR2 LQKENI. Trimming removed 2 bases from V and 3 bases from J, with 13 bases in between. This CDR3 is built from 15 residues. Here the CDR3 reads CASSPSPGPDTEAFF. CDR3 in DNA: TGTGCCAGCTCACCATCGCCAGGGCCAGACACTGAAGCTTTCTTT.

This clone was seen a few times. The chain is built from TRBV2 and TRBJ1-1; possibly TRBD1 for D (6 bases). This CDR3 comprises 13 residues. Between the trimmed V and J ends, which lost 6 bases and 2 bases, there was a span of 10 bases. Germline CDR1 is SNHLY and CDR2 is FYNNEI. For the CDR3, the DNA is TGTGCCAGCAGGGGACACGAAAACACTGAAGCTTTCTTT. Its protein product is CASRGHENTEAFF.

The rearrangement uses TRBV30 and TRBJ2-7; D is perhaps TRBD2 (5 bases). The ends were cut back, 5 bases at V and 4 bases at J, with 15 bases in the middle. Germline V gene data show CDR1 as GTSNPN and CDR2 as SVGIG (reference sequence). The length of the CDR3 is 13 residues. The CDR3 loop reads CAWDPGTRYEQYF. The CDR3, as DNA: TGTGCCTGGGACCCGGGAACTCGATACGAGCAGTACTTC. The variable domain in full, with the rest retrieved from reference TRBV30 and TRBJ2-7, is SQTIHQWPATLVQPVGSPLSLECTVEGTSNPNLYWYRQAAGRGLQLLFYSVGIGQISSEVPQNLSASRPQDRQFILSSKKLLLSDSGFYLCAWDPGTRYEQYFGPGTRLTVT.

This sequence joins TRBV5-4 and TRBJ2-5; a possible D gene is TRBD1 (6 bases). V was trimmed by 0 bases and J by 1 base, leaving 7 bases between them. Germline CDR1 and CDR2: SGHNT and YYREEE (reference sequence). This CDR3 has 14 residues. CDR3 sequence: CASSLGTAQETQYF. CDR3 nucleotides: TGTGCCAGCAGCTTGGGGACAGCCCAAGAGACCCAGTACTTC.

This rearrangement joins TRBV5-1 to TRBJ1-2, with 7 bases aligning to TRBD1. Germline-derived CDR1 and CDR2 are SGHRS and YFSETQ. CDR3 length equals 13 residues. V lost 3 bases to trimming and J lost 4 bases; unmatched junction nucleotides: 3. CDR3 region: CASSWGQLYGYTF. The CDR3 region has the DNA TGCGCCAGCAGCTGGGGACAGCTCTATGGCTACACCTTC. The full variable domain, rest sourced from reference TRBV5-1 and TRBJ1-2, is KAGVTQTPRYLIKTRGQQVTLSCSPISGHRSVSWYQQTPGQGLQFLFEYFSETQRNKGNFPGRFSGRQFSNSRSEMNVSTLELGDSALYLCASSWGQLYGYTFGSGTRLTVV.

V is TRBV7-2 and J is TRBJ1-5; TRBD1 might be the D (6 bases). V dropped 5 bases and J dropped 3 bases, with 14 bases sitting between them. The CDR3 is 15 amino acids. Germline V gene sequence: CDR1 SGHTA, CDR2 FQGNSA. The CDR3 sequence: CASSKQGVVNQPQHF. The CDR3 region has the DNA TGTGCCAGCAGCAAACAGGGAGTTGTCAATCAGCCCCAGCATTTT.

The gene calls are TRBV7-9 and TRBJ1-4; no reliable D call. The CDR3 runs 16 residues. Between the trimmed V and J ends, which lost 5 bases and 0 bases, there was a span of 13 bases. The germline gives CDR1 SEHNR, CDR2 FQNEAQ (reference sequence). CDR3 loop: CASSGETSTTNEKLFF. The CDR3 DNA reads TGTGCCAGCAGCGGGGAGACTTCGACAACTAATGAAAAACTGTTTTTT.

CDR3 nucleotides: TGTGCCAGCAGTTACGGGGGGGGTAAAGAGACCCAGTACTTC. Its translation: CASSYGGGKETQYF. V is TRBV6-5 and J is TRBJ2-5; TRBD2 matches at 7 bases. The germline V gene encodes CDR1 MNHEY and CDR2 SVGAGI. The CDR3 loop spans 14 amino acids. The J segment lost 3 bases and the V segment lost 2 bases, leaving 3 bases of the junction unmatched.

The genes are TRBV18 and TRBJ2-7; D remains ambiguous. Looked up from germline, CDR1 is KGHSH and CDR2 is LQKENI. The CDR3 is made up of 14 amino acids. V lost 6 bases and J lost 3, with 15 bases in between. The CDR3 coding sequence is TGTGCCAGCTCCCCCGTTCGGAGCTTCTACGAGCAGTACTTC. This sequence encodes CASSPVRSFYEQYF.

The chain combines TRBV30 with TRBJ1-6, with TRBD1 identical over 8 bases. The CDR3 runs 13 residues. CDR1 and CDR2 from the germline V gene are GTSNPN and SVGIG (reference sequence). J was trimmed by 9 bases and V by 4 bases; bases with no gene match: 5. The CDR3 loop is CAWTRTGSSPLHF. CDR3 nucleotides: TGTGCCTGGACTAGGACAGGGAGTTCACCCCTCCACTTT. Full variable domain (rest looked up from reference TRBV30 and TRBJ1-6): SQTIHQWPATLVQPVGSPLSLECTVEGTSNPNLYWYRQAAGRGLQLLFYSVGIGQISSEVPQNLSASRPQDRQFILSSKKLLLSDSGFYLCAWTRTGSSPLHFGNGTRLTVT.

A few counts support this clone. The chain links TRBV6-1 to TRBJ1-3; 9 nucleotides match TRBD1. CDR3 size: 15 residues. Per the germline V gene, CDR1 is MNHNS and CDR2 is SASEGT. V lost 5 bases to trimming and J lost 2 bases; unmatched junction nucleotides: 4. This CDR3 is CASSSRDRAGNTIYF. The CDR3 nucleotides read TGTGCCAGCAGTTCCCGGGACAGGGCTGGAAACACCATATATTTT.

This clone came up a few times. The V call is TRBV27, the J call TRBJ2-7; 7 positions agree with TRBD1. This CDR3 has 13 residues. Germline CDR1 is MNHEY and CDR2 is SMNVEV (reference sequence). With V trimmed by 2 bases and J by 3 bases, 1 base remained unmatched. The CDR3 DNA follows: TGTGCCAGCAGTTTAGGGACAGTCTACGAGCAGTACTTC. Translated, it gives CASSLGTVYEQYF.

V gene TRBV29-1 combines with J gene TRBJ2-5, with D possibly being TRBD2 (7 bases). Deletions cut 5 bases from V and 5 bases from J, with 21 bases between. Germline CDR1 SQVTM, CDR2 ANQGSEA. The CDR3 is 15 amino acids. CDR3 bases: TGCAGCGTTTGTAGGGGGGGAAATGTGGGTGAGACCCAGTACTTC. Encoded protein: CSVCRGGNVGETQYF.

V usage is TRBV7-2 and J usage is TRBJ1-4; D possibly corresponds to TRBD1 (6 bases). Trimming stripped 4 bases from V and 2 bases from J, with 8 bases between. Per germline, CDR1 SGHTA and CDR2 FQGNSA. CDR3 length: 14 amino acids. The CDR3 bases are TGTGCCAGCAGCTCTGGGGGCACTAATGAAAAACTGTTTTTT. Translated: CASSSGGTNEKLFF.

The chain joins TRBV7-6 to TRBJ2-6; unclear D gene. V lost 1 base and J lost 0, with 7 bases in between. Per the germline V gene, CDR1 is SGHVS and CDR2 is FNYEAQ. The length of the CDR3 is 16 residues. The chain's CDR3 is CASSLVPRSGANVLTF. The CDR3, as DNA: TGTGCCAGCAGCTTAGTTCCGCGCTCTGGGGCCAACGTCCTGACTTTC. Filled out from reference TRBV7-6 and TRBJ2-6, the complete variable domain reads GAGVSQSPRYKVTKRGQDVALRCDPISGHVSLYWYRQALGQGPEFLTYFNYEAQQDKSGLPNDRFSAERPEGSISTLTIQRTEQRDSAMYRCASSLVPRSGANVLTFGAGSRLTVL.

The chain couples TRBV28 to TRBJ1-2, with TRBD1 as a possible D gene (5 bases). The V end was cut by 3 bases, the J end by 4 bases, with 6 bases between. Germline lookup yields CDR1 MDHEN and CDR2 SYDVKM. The CDR3 has 12 amino acids. The CDR3 is CASSFTGYGYTF. The DNA for the CDR3 is TGTGCCAGCAGTTTTACAGGCTATGGCTACACCTTC.

Comments on this clone: Relative to the germline gene, one junction end is altered; a read error may explain this. This rearrangement joins TRBV7-7 to TRBJ2-5; maybe TRBD1 (6 bases). From germline, CDR1 is SSHAT and CDR2 FNYEAQ (reference sequence). The CDR3 runs to 15 residues. The CDR3 region has the DNA TGTGCTAGCAGCTTAGGGGGAGTTCAACAAGAGACCCAGTACTTC. As protein: CASSLGGVQQETQYF.

This clone was detected once. V gene TRBV28 combines with J gene TRBJ2-5, with 9 bases fitting TRBD2. This CDR3 comprises 16 residues. The V gene's germline CDR1 is MDHEN and CDR2 SYDVKM. V lost 5 bases and J lost 2; bases outside the gene matches: 9. CDR3: CASSPYRLAAQETQYF. For the CDR3, the DNA is TGTGCCAGCAGTCCGTATAGACTAGCGGCTCAAGAGACCCAGTACTTC.

The gene calls are TRBV9 and TRBJ1-2; D uncertain. The V gene lost 0 bases and the J gene lost 6 bases, with 9 bases spanning the gap. CDR1 and CDR2 (germline): SGDLS, YYNGEE. This CDR3 spans 13 amino acids. The CDR3 is CASSVAPSDGYTF. For the CDR3, the DNA is TGTGCCAGCAGCGTAGCCCCGAGCGATGGCTACACCTTC.

The chain couples TRBV5-1 to TRBJ2-7; D possibly corresponds to TRBD1 (5 bases). With 3 bases removed from V and 7 bases from J, the gap between germline ends came to 17 bases. Germline V gene data show CDR1 as SGHRS and CDR2 as YFSETQ. The length of the CDR3 is 14 residues. CDR3 bases: TGCGCCAGCAGCTCGCAAGGGGTAAATTTGGAGCAGTACTTC. This sequence encodes CASSSQGVNLEQYF.

The genes are TRBV19 and TRBJ2-3, with 11 bases fitting TRBD2. This CDR3 is 14 amino acids long. Germline CDR1 reads LNHDA; CDR2 reads SQIVND (reference sequence). J lost 7 bases, V lost 6 bases, and 6 bases had no gene match. CDR3 sequence: CASRPSGGRNTQYF. CDR3 DNA: TGTGCCAGTAGACCTAGCGGGGGGCGAAATACGCAGTATTTT.

The genes are TRBV6-1 and TRBJ2-3; D is ambiguous. In germline, CDR1 is MNHNS, CDR2 SASEGT. V dropped 5 bases and J dropped 6 bases, with 15 bases sitting between them. The CDR3 has 14 residues. The CDR3 reads CASSPRKHTDTQYF. The CDR3, as DNA: TGTGCCAGCAGTCCCCGTAAACACACGGATACGCAGTATTTT.

CDR3 sequence reads: CASSEDGRAYEQYF. CDR3 sequence (DNA): TGTGCCAGCAGTGAGGACGGGAGGGCCTACGAGCAGTACTTC. The chain combines TRBV6-1 with TRBJ2-7, with 8 bases matching TRBD2. CDR3 length: 14 amino acids. V trimming: 3 bases; J trimming: 2 bases; junction bases outside the gene matches: 3. Germline V lookup: CDR1 MNHNS, CDR2 SASEGT.

V and J are TRBV4-3 and TRBJ1-2, with no clear D. CDR1 is LGHNA and CDR2 is YSLEER in the germline V gene. There are 17 residues in the CDR3. Trimming left V 0 bases short and J 3 bases short, with 17 bases between. The CDR3 protein is CASSQDTEVEVHYGYTF. CDR3 bases: TGCGCCAGCAGCCAAGATACGGAGGTGGAGGTTCACTATGGCTACACCTTC.